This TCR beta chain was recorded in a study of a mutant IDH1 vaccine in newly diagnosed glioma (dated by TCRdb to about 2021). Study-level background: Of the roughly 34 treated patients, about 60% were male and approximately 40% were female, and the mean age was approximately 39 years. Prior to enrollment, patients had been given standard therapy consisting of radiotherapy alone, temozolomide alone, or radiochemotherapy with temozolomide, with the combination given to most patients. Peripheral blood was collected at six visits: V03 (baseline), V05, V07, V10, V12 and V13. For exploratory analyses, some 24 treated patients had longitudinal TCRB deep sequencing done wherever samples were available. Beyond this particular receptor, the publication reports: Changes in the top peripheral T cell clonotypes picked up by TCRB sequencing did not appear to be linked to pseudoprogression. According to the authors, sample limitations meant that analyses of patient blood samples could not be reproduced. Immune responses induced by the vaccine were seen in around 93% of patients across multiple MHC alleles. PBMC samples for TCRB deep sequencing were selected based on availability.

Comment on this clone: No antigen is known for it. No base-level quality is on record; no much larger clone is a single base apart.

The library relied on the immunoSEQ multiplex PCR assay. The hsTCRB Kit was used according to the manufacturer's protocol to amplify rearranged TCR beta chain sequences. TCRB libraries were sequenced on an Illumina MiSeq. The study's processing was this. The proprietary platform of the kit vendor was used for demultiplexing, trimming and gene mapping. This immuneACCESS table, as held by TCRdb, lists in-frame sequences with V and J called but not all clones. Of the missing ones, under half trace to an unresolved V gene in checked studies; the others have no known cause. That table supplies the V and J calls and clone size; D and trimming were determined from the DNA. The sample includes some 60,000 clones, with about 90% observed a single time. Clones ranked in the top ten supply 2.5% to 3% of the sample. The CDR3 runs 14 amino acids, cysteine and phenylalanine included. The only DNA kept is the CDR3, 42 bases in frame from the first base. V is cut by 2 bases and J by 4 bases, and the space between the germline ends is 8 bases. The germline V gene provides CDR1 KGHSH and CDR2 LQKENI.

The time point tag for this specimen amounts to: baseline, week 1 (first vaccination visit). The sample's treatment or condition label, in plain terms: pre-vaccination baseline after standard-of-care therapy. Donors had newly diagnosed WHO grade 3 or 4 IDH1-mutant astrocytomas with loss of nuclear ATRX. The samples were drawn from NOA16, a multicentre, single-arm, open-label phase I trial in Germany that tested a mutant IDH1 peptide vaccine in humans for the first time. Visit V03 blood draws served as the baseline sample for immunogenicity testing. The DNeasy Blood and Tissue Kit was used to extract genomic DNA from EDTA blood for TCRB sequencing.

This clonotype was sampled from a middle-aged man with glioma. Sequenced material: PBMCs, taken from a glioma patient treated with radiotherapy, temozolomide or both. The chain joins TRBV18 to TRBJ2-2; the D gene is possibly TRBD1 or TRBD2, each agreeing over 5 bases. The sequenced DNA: TGTGCCAGCTCACCAAGAGGGGCCACCGGGGAGCTGTTTTTT. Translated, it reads CASSPRGATGELFF.